These T cell receptor beta chains were read from a single sample in a study of CD8+ T cells in alopecia areata. Sequencing used immunoSEQ multiplex PCR; TCRdb keeps in-frame clones, though not all of them. This sample yields more than 85,000 clones, of which 50% to 75% are seen a single time; about a sixth belongs to the top ten. This specimen was CD8+ T cells sorted from blood, taken at week 4, from a patient treated with tofacitinib. These receptors originate from a human donor with alopecia areata. Each CDR3 is given with its conserved first and last residue. Fields, in order: J gene, clone size, V gene, D gene, CDR3 DNA, CDR3 protein. D genes are given only for firm matches. Expanded clones are given a class, and other clones once, few, many or no size at all.

J gene: TRBJ2-7; clone size: -; V gene: TRBV9; D gene: TRBD1; CDR3 DNA: TGTGCCAGCAGCCCACAGGGGGCCCACGCCGGCGAGCAGTACTTC; CDR3 protein: CASSPQGAHAGEQYF
J gene: TRBJ2-5; clone size: -; V gene: TRBV4-3; D gene: -; CDR3 DNA: TGCGCCAGCAGCCAAGATACCGGGACATCGTACCAAGAGACCCAGTACTTC; CDR3 protein: CASSQDTGTSYQETQYF
J gene: TRBJ2-3; clone size: -; V gene: TRBV7-9; D gene: -; CDR3 DNA: TGTGCCAGCCGCGGGGGCCACGGCACAGATACGCAGTATTTT; CDR3 protein: CASRGGHGTDTQYF
J gene: TRBJ1-2; clone size: -; V gene: TRBV30; D gene: -; CDR3 DNA: TGTGCCACCAGGACGGGCTATGGCTACACCTTC; CDR3 protein: CATRTGYGYTF
J gene: TRBJ1-4; clone size: -; V gene: TRBV25-1; D gene: -; CDR3 DNA: TGTGCCAGCAGTGATATTGAAAAACTGTTTTTT; CDR3 protein: CASSDIEKLFF
J gene: TRBJ1-2; clone size: few; V gene: TRBV27; D gene: TRBD1; CDR3 DNA: TGTGCCAGCAGTTTATACCCCGGACAGGTTGCCTACACCTTC; CDR3 protein: CASSLYPGQVAYTF
J gene: TRBJ1-1; clone size: -; V gene: TRBV5-6; D gene: -; CDR3 DNA: TGTGCCAGCAGCTTGGCGAGGCAGGCGAACACTGAAGCTTTCTTT; CDR3 protein: CASSLARQANTEAFF
J gene: TRBJ2-1; clone size: -; V gene: TRBV5-1; D gene: TRBD2; CDR3 DNA: TGCGCCAGCAGCTTCTCAGGACTAGCGGGAGGTGTCCACAATGAGCAGTTCTTC; CDR3 protein: CASSFSGLAGGVHNEQFF
J gene: TRBJ2-7; clone size: few; V gene: TRBV25-1; D gene: -; CDR3 DNA: TGTGCCAGCAGTGAATCGTTTGGCTACGAGCAGTACTTC; CDR3 protein: CASSESFGYEQYF
J gene: TRBJ1-6; clone size: -; V gene: TRBV13; D gene: TRBD1; CDR3 DNA: TGTGCCAGCAGCTTGGCCGGACAGGGACCCCTCCACTTT; CDR3 protein: CASSLAGQGPLHF
J gene: TRBJ2-7; clone size: once; V gene: TRBV6-1; D gene: -; CDR3 DNA: TGTGCCAGTCGCGGGGATTCCTACGAGCAGTACTTC; CDR3 protein: CASRGDSYEQYF
J gene: TRBJ2-7; clone size: few; V gene: TRBV30; D gene: -; CDR3 DNA: TGTGCCTGGAGTGTCGGAGGGAACTCCTACGAGCAGTACTTC; CDR3 protein: CAWSVGGNSYEQYF
J gene: TRBJ2-1; clone size: -; V gene: TRBV4-3; D gene: -; CDR3 DNA: TGCGCCAGCAGCCAACGGCCGGGTGAGCAGTTCTTC; CDR3 protein: CASSQRPGEQFF